The rows below give T cell receptor beta chains drawn from one sample of a study of T cells in Graves' hyperthyroidism and ophthalmopathy. From the multiplex PCR reads, TCRdb called clonotypes with MiXCR, one entry per CDR3 protein. Of over 350,000 distinct CDR3 sequences listed, over 12% were seen once; the top ten hold around 13%. The sequencing sample was made of blood. The receptors originated from a man aged 18 to 29 with Graves' ophthalmopathy. The CDR3 runs from the conserved cysteine through the conserved F or W. D genes are given only for firm matches. Clone size is shown for a subset of rows, as once, few, many or a class of expanded clone.

CDR3 DNA,CDR3 protein,V gene,D gene,clone size,J gene
TGTGCCAGTAGTCTAGAGGGAGTTGACTACAATGAGCAGTTCTTC,CASSLEGVDYNEQFF,TRBV19,-,-,TRBJ2-1
TGCAGTGCACCACGAACGGGGGGCCGGGGGGGGGAGACCCAGTACTTC,CSAPRTGGRGGETQYF,TRBV20-1,TRBD2,few,TRBJ2-5
TGCGCCAGCAGCCCGACAACATATAGCAATCAGCCCCAGCATTTT,CASSPTTYSNQPQHF,TRBV4-1,-,few,TRBJ1-5
TGTGCCACCAGTGACCACACCAACTATGGCTACACCTTC,CATSDHTNYGYTF,TRBV24-1,-,many,TRBJ1-2
TGTGCCAGCAGCCCACCCGACAGCTACGAGCAGTACTTC,CASSPPDSYEQYF,TRBV18,-,many,TRBJ2-7
TGCGCCAGCAGCCAAGATCAGAGGGGCGCGGCAGATACGCAGTATTTT,CASSQDQRGAADTQYF,TRBV4-1,-,many,TRBJ2-3
TGCGCCAGCAGCTTGGTTCACGGGGATACGCAGTATTTT,CASSLVHGDTQYF,TRBV5-1,-,many,TRBJ2-3
TGTGCCACCACCCCAGAGAGGGGACGCTACGAGCAGTACTTC,CATTPERGRYEQYF,TRBV15,-,many,TRBJ2-7
TGTGCCAGCAGCTTAAGGTTTGGGGATGGCTACACCTTC,CASSLRFGDGYTF,TRBV7-8,-,many,TRBJ1-2
TGTGCCAGTAGTATTTCTTTTGGAGGCTACACCTTC,CASSISFGGYTF,TRBV19,-,-,TRBJ1-2
TGTGCCAGCAGTGGCGAGCAGTACTTC,CASSGEQYF,TRBV6-1,-,-,TRBJ2-7
TGTGCCACCCTGGGGCAGGGGAGTGACTATGGCTACACCTTC,CATLGQGSDYGYTF,TRBV7-9,-,-,TRBJ1-2
TGTGCCAGCAGTGGGGTGCCAGGGGGCGCCTTCTACAATGAGCAGTTCTTC,CASSGVPGGAFYNEQFF,TRBV6-1,TRBD1,few,TRBJ2-1
TGTGCCAGCAGTGGACTGAAGTCCGCCTACGAGCAGTACTTC,CASSGLKSAYEQYF,TRBV6-1,-,many,TRBJ2-7
TGTGCCAGCAGTGCAGACATGGGGGAGACCCAGTACTTC,CASSADMGETQYF,TRBV2,-,many,TRBJ2-5
TGTGCCAGCAGCTTTATCCCGGGGACCCAGTACTTC,CASSFIPGTQYF,TRBV7-3,-,many,TRBJ2-5
TGCGCCAGCAGCTTAGCGCAGGGGAGGGACAATGAAAAACTGTTTTTT,CASSLAQGRDNEKLFF,TRBV5-1,-,many,TRBJ1-4
TGTGCCAGTAGTATAGAGGGCTTCCCCGGGGAGCTGTTTTTT,CASSIEGFPGELFF,TRBV19,-,few,TRBJ2-2
TGTGCCAGGCCGAAGGGGTGGGACTCCTACAATGAGCAGTTCTTC,CARPKGWDSYNEQFF,TRBV19,-,-,TRBJ2-1
TGCAGTGCTAGGATAGGGGGCTATGGCTACACCTTC,CSARIGGYGYTF,TRBV20-1,-,many,TRBJ1-2
TGTGCCAGCAGCCAAGGAGGAGCGGGGGCCTTCACCGGGGAGCTGTTTTTT,CASSQGGAGAFTGELFF,TRBV3-1,TRBD2,many,TRBJ2-2
TGTGCCAGCAGTGAAATACAGGGCGGCTCCGAGCAGTACTTC,CASSEIQGGSEQYF,TRBV25-1,-,-,TRBJ2-7
TGTGCCAGCAGCCCACACTGGGGGAGCGGGGGGGCCGGAGAGACCCAGTACTTC,CASSPHWGSGGAGETQYF,TRBV7-9,TRBD2,-,TRBJ2-5
TGTGCCAGCAGTTTAACAGTTACTAGCGGGGAGCAGTACTTC,CASSLTVTSGEQYF,TRBV12-3/TRBV12-4,TRBD2,many,TRBJ2-7
TGTGCCAGTAGTATACAAGGGACAGGGGGTCGCTATGGCTACACCTTC,CASSIQGTGGRYGYTF,TRBV19,TRBD1,-,TRBJ1-2
TGTGCCAGCAGCGTAGCGAGACTAAACACAGATACGCAGTATTTT,CASSVARLNTDTQYF,TRBV9,-,many,TRBJ2-3
TGTGCCAGCAAAGGCACAGGGATGGATACGCAGTATTTT,CASKGTGMDTQYF,TRBV6-1,-,few,TRBJ2-3
TGTGCCAGCAGCTTCGGACTAGCACCATACGAGCAGTACTTC,CASSFGLAPYEQYF,TRBV5-4,TRBD2,-,TRBJ2-7
TGTGCCTGGAGTGTATTTGGATACGAGCAGTACTTC,CAWSVFGYEQYF,TRBV30,-,many,TRBJ2-7
TGTGCCAGCAGCTTGGCATCCGGGACAGGGGCCGGAGGCAATCAGCCCCAGCATTTT,CASSLASGTGAGGNQPQHF,TRBV7-8,TRBD1,many,TRBJ1-5
TGCGCCAGCAGCCCGTCTACCGGGAATCAGCCCCAGCATTTT,CASSPSTGNQPQHF,TRBV5-1,-,many,TRBJ1-5
TGTGCCAGTAGTATATGGTTGGTTCTTGCAACTAATGAAAAACTGTTTTTT,CASSIWLVLATNEKLFF,TRBV19,-,many,TRBJ1-4
TGCGCCAGCAGCTTGGAGGGGCAGGGCTACACCTTC,CASSLEGQGYTF,TRBV5-1,-,many,TRBJ1-2
TGTGCCAGCAGCTTAACCGGGACAGGGAGTTCACCCCTCCACTTT,CASSLTGTGSSPLHF,TRBV7-3,TRBD1,few,TRBJ1-6
TGTGCCTGGATGAGGAATGAGCAGTTCTTC,CAWMRNEQFF,TRBV30,-,many,TRBJ2-1
TGCGCCAGCAGCAACCCCTATCAAGAGACCCAGTACTTC,CASSNPYQETQYF,TRBV5-1,-,few,TRBJ2-5
TGTGCCAGCAGTTACTCCAGGGTCAGCCCGAACACTGAAGCTTTCTTT,CASSYSRVSPNTEAFF,TRBV6-2/TRBV6-3,-,many,TRBJ1-1
TGCGCCAGCAGCTACCGGGACAAAGCTTTCTTT,CASSYRDKAFF,TRBV5-1,-,many,TRBJ1-1
TGTGCCAGCTCACCATCGGGCGGAGAGGCTTTCTTT,CASSPSGGEAFF,TRBV18,-,many,TRBJ1-1
TGTGCCAGCATAGGTGTCGGGATATGGGACACTGAAGCTTTCTTT,CASIGVGIWDTEAFF,TRBV6-1,-,many,TRBJ1-1
TGTGCCAGCCCGCAGGACAGGGTCAACACCGGGGAGCTGTTTTTT,CASPQDRVNTGELFF,TRBV2,TRBD1,-,TRBJ2-2
TGCGCCAGCGCCCCGGGACAATTGTCAGATACGCAGTATTTT,CASAPGQLSDTQYF,TRBV5-1,-,few,TRBJ2-3
TGTGCCAGCAGTTCCAACTTCCGAGAGACCCAGTACTTC,CASSSNFRETQYF,TRBV11-3,-,many,TRBJ2-5
TGTGCCAGCAGCTTTAGTCGGGACAGCTATGGCTACACCTTC,CASSFSRDSYGYTF,TRBV7-9,TRBD1,few,TRBJ1-2
TGTGCCAGCTCACCAGAAAGGACAGGGAATCCCCAGCATTTT,CASSPERTGNPQHF,TRBV18,TRBD1,-,TRBJ1-5
TGTGCCAGCAGCTTATCACTAGCCATTGAGCAGTTCTTC,CASSLSLAIEQFF,TRBV7-9,-,few,TRBJ2-1
TGTGCCAGCAGCCAAGCGCTGCGGTCACCCCTCCGGGTCCACTTT,CASSQALRSPLRVHF,TRBV3-1,-,-,TRBJ1-6
TGCGCCAGCAGCTTGGGGGGGACAGGAGGGGAGACCCAGTACTTC,CASSLGGTGGETQYF,TRBV5-1,TRBD1,few,TRBJ2-5
TGTGCCAGCAGCGCCACCGGGACTCTTAACACCGGGGAGCTGTTTTTT,CASSATGTLNTGELFF,TRBV9,-,many,TRBJ2-2
TGCGCCAGCAGCTCTGAGCGGGGAAGCTCCTACAATGAGCAGTTCTTC,CASSSERGSSYNEQFF,TRBV10-1,TRBD2,few,TRBJ2-1
TGTGCCAGCAGCCAATGGACGACCGAGCAGTACTTC,CASSQWTTEQYF,TRBV3-1,-,many,TRBJ2-7
TGTGCCAGCAGGGGAATGACAGGGTCATCTCAGCCCCAGCATTTT,CASRGMTGSSQPQHF,TRBV27,TRBD1,many,TRBJ1-5
TGCAGTGCCCCCGGGACCGGCCAAGAGACCCAGTACTTC,CSAPGTGQETQYF,TRBV20-1,-,many,TRBJ2-5